This T cell receptor beta chain came from a study of OX40 agonist ivuxolimab in advanced cancers. Study in general: Antecedent anti-PD-1, anti-PD-L1 or anti-CTLA-4 therapy was permissible, with 30% to 50% having received some. Findings of the study overall: Partial responders at 0.1-3.0 mg/kg showed near-lowest clonal expansion.

On this clone: Its antigen is not known.

The CDR3 has 14 residues. Germline V gives CDR1 SGHRS, CDR2 YFSETQ. With 2 bases removed from V and 6 bases from J, the gap between germline ends came to 13 bases. TCRdb keeps only in-frame clones here, not all; method: immunoSEQ multiplex PCR. The sample contains 23,000 or so clones, roughly nine tenths of which appear only once. The genes are TRBV5-1 and TRBJ2-3, with a possible D match to TRBD1 (6 bases). The sequencing here drew on CD4+ or CD8+ T cells sorted from blood, taken in a trial of the OX40 agonist ivuxolimab. This receptor was identified in an adult with an advanced solid tumor such as melanoma, head and neck, liver or kidney cancer. DNA of the CDR3: TGCGCCAGCAGCTTAGCTACCCAGGGGGATACGCAGTATTTT. This sequence encodes CASSLATQGDTQYF.